This TCR beta chain was retrieved from a study of blood T cell repertoires in COVID-19. Study as a whole: The study drew acute and convalescent COVID-19 samples from the United States, Italy and Spain. The analysed material was cDNA or gDNA that came from T cells, B-cell-depleted T cells, or PBMCs.

In the study's own analysis: Scientists estimated how many nucleated cells there were by amplifying reference gene primers. Profiled with immunoSEQ multiplex PCR; TCRdb holds only in-frame clones, not every one. Clone size and V and J calls were adopted from that table, with D and trimming inferred from the DNA. The repertoire has 150,000 to 200,000 clones, around 77% of them found once; the top ten carry 2.8%. Germline-derived CDR1 and CDR2 are PRHDT and FYEKMQ (reference sequence). The V and J ends lost 0 bases and 2 bases respectively, with 12 bases between them. There are 16 residues in the CDR3.

This receptor was identified in a man between 70 and 80 years old with acute or convalescent COVID-19. The sequencing input was peripheral blood. This chain connects TRBV13 to TRBJ2-3; D is unresolved. DNA of the CDR3: TGTGCCAGCAGCTTAGGCTCTGTTCACAACACAGATACGCAGTATTTT. It yields the protein CASSLGSVHNTDTQYF. Using reference TRBV13 and TRBJ2-3 for the parts outside the CDR3, the full variable domain is AAGVIQSPRHLIKEKRETATLKCYPIPRHDTVYWYQQGPGQDPQFLISFYEKMQSDKGSIPDRFSAQQFSDYHSELNMSSLELGDSALYFCASSLGSVHNTDTQYFGPGTRLTVL.